These 13 T cell receptor beta chains came from one sample sequenced in a study of CD8+ T cells in alopecia areata. Extracted RNA was reverse transcribed into cDNA, the sequencing template. Generated by immunoSEQ multiplex PCR, the TCRdb table keeps only in-frame clones and is missing some. The sample lists 130,000 to 150,000 clones, around four fifths occurring once. Specified treatment: oral pan-JAK inhibitor, 5-10 mg twice daily. Source: CD8+ T cells sorted from blood, taken at week 4, from a patient treated with tofacitinib. These receptors were taken from a human donor with alopecia areata.

CDR3: CASSPLRRRGGPSEQFF. The CDR3 DNA reads as TGTGCCAGCTCACCACTAAGAAGGCGGGGGGGCCCTTCTGAGCAGTTCTTC. This chain joins TRBV18 and TRBJ2-1; 9 bases are a match to TRBD2. Germline lookup yields CDR1 KGHSH and CDR2 LQKENI. The CDR3 totals 17 residues. The trim removed 1 base at V and 9 bases at J, leaving 13 bases unmatched.

V and J are TRBV13 and TRBJ2-1; 7 nucleotides line up with TRBD2. Trimming took 5 bases from V and 3 from J; bases not matched to a gene: 7. Germline loops: CDR1 PRHDT, CDR2 FYEKMQ (reference sequence). The CDR3 runs to 15 residues. The CDR3: CASSETSRNYNEQFF. DNA of the CDR3: TGTGCCAGCAGCGAGACTAGCCGGAACTACAATGAGCAGTTCTTC.

This chain joins TRBV2 and TRBJ2-5, with D perhaps TRBD2 (6 bases). V was cut by 1 base and J by 5 bases, with 17 bases left in between. The CDR3 has 16 residues. Germline V gene sequence: CDR1 SNHLY, CDR2 FYNNEI. The CDR3 nucleotides read TGTGCCAGCAGTGAAGTACTGTCATATGGGGGGGAGACCCAGTACTTC. Protein product: CASSEVLSYGGETQYF.

The V and J genes are TRBV10-3 and TRBJ2-5; 9 nucleotides line up with TRBD1. The CDR3 consists of 18 residues. Germline trimming cut 0 bases from V and 1 base from J; bases unmatched to any gene: 9. Germline-derived CDR1 and CDR2 are ENHRY and SYGVKD. Here the CDR3 DNA reads TGTGCCATCAGTGAGTCGACCGGGACAGGGCAACTCCAAGAGACCCAGTACTTC. It is translated as CAISESTGTGQLQETQYF.

The chain links TRBV13 to TRBJ1-5; no clear D. The V end lost 2 bases, the J end lost 7 bases, and 6 bases lay between the germline ends. The CDR3 length is 12 residues. The germline gives CDR1 PRHDT, CDR2 FYEKMQ (reference sequence). CDR3 in DNA: TGTGCCAGCAGCTTATTAAAGCAGCCCCAGCATTTT. The encoded protein is CASSLLKQPQHF.

The chain carries TRBV18 and TRBJ2-1, with TRBD2 matching 11 bases. V shed 2 bases and J 5 bases; nucleotides not matched to a gene: 2. In germline, CDR1 is KGHSH, CDR2 LQKENI. CDR3 length: 15 residues. Written as DNA, the CDR3 is TGTGCCAGCTCACCAGGGACTAGCGGAAACAATGAGCAGTTCTTC. Amino acids: CASSPGTSGNNEQFF.

This clone was counted a single time. The CDR3 spells CASSPTGPNQPQHF. The CDR3 coding sequence is TGTGCCAGCTCACCGACAGGCCCCAATCAGCCCCAGCATTTT. This chain joins TRBV18 and TRBJ1-5; a weak D match, TRBD1 (6 bases). In germline, CDR1 is KGHSH, CDR2 LQKENI. Trimming pared 3 bases from V and 3 bases from J, leaving 9 bases between. The CDR3 is 14 residues long.

This chain uses TRBV6-5 with TRBJ2-2; tentative D call: TRBD1 (5 bases). The CDR3 is 13 residues long. V shed 4 bases and J shed 7 bases, with 10 bases lying between them. Germline-derived CDR1 and CDR2 are MNHEY and SVGAGI. The CDR3, as DNA: TGTGCCAGCAGTTCAGGGTTAAGCGGGGAGCTGTTTTTT. It specifies CASSSGLSGELFF.

This chain joins TRBV27 and TRBJ1-2; 8 bases map to TRBD1. The CDR3 is 15 residues long. Germline CDR1 reads MNHEY; CDR2 reads SMNVEV (reference sequence). V lost 0 bases to trimming and J lost 6 bases; unmatched junction nucleotides: 6. CDR3 region: CASSLSNTGGNGYTF. The DNA of the CDR3 is TGTGCCAGCAGTTTATCGAATACAGGGGGGAATGGCTACACCTTC.

The chain employs TRBV5-1 and TRBJ1-5; D not certain. The CDR3 loop spans 12 amino acids. CDR1 and CDR2 from the germline V gene are SGHRS and YFSETQ. The CDR3 region has the DNA TGCGACCTTAAGGGTAGCAATCAGCCCCAGCATTTT. It specifies CDLKGSNQPQHF.

The chain is built from TRBV5-4 and TRBJ2-5, with D tentatively TRBD2 (6 bases). The CDR3 runs to 13 residues. The germline V gene encodes CDR1 SGHNT and CDR2 YYREEE (reference sequence). The V end lost 5 bases, the J end lost 3 bases, and 11 bases lay between the germline ends. CDR3 sequence (DNA): TGTGCCAGCAGACCACAGCGGGAAGAGACCCAGTACTTC. Translated: CASRPQREETQYF.

Regarding this clone: The germline gene is not matched at one end of the junction; a read error may be the cause. This CDR3 reads CASSLGTGGKETQYF. The CDR3 coding sequence is TGTGCTAGCAGCTTGGGGACCGGGGGCAAAGAGACCCAGTACTTC. The chain carries TRBV7-7 and TRBJ2-5; perhaps D is TRBD1 or TRBD2 (6 bases each). The CDR3 is 15 amino acids. Germline CDR1 SSHAT, CDR2 FNYEAQ (reference sequence).

The chain links TRBV9 to TRBJ2-2; tentative D call: TRBD1 (6 bases). Germline CDR1 is SGDLS and CDR2 is YYNGEE. CDR3 length: 16 residues. The V gene lost 4 bases and the J gene lost 0 bases, with 13 bases spanning the gap. CDR3 amino acids: CASSPNTGSNTGELFF. The CDR3 nucleotides are TGTGCCAGCAGCCCCAATACAGGGTCGAACACCGGGGAGCTGTTTTTT.